The 9 T cell receptor beta chains in this list originate from one sample, sequenced in a study of cytomegalovirus exposure and HLA in healthy donors. The PCR ran on 60 Vbeta and 13 Jbeta primers. TCRdb's copy holds only in-frame clones and misses some; the assay was immunoSEQ multiplex PCR. Of 190,000 or so clones in the sample, around 79% were seen once. The sequenced material came from PBMCs. The receptors come from a male donor in good health and CMV-seropositive.

This chain connects TRBV20-1 to TRBJ1-4, with D unclear. The CDR3 is made up of 11 amino acids. The V gene's germline CDR1 is DFQATT and CDR2 SNEGSKA (reference sequence). Trimming removed 6 bases at V and 8 bases at J, with 10 bases between. The DNA for the CDR3 is TGCAGTGCCCTAAACAGAGAAAAACTGTTTTTT. This sequence encodes CSALNREKLFF.

This chain joins TRBV7-9 and TRBJ2-7, with 8 bases aligning to TRBD1. V gave up 3 bases and J gave up 5 bases; unmatched junction bases: 6. CDR1 SEHNR and CDR2 FQNEAQ come from the germline V gene (reference sequence). The CDR3 has 14 amino acids. In nucleotides, the CDR3 is TGTGCCAGCAGCTTTAGAGACAGGGGCAACGAGCAGTACTTC. It is translated as CASSFRDRGNEQYF.

V gene TRBV6-1 combines with J gene TRBJ1-2; D may be TRBD1 (6 bases). CDR1 and CDR2 from the germline V gene are MNHNS and SASEGT. The V end was cut by 4 bases, the J end by 4 bases, with 16 bases between. There are 15 residues in the CDR3. For the CDR3, the DNA is TGTGCCAGCAGTGCTGATTACGGGACAAGCTATGGCTACACCTTC. Protein product: CASSADYGTSYGYTF.

This clone has a handful of counts. This chain uses TRBV7-3 with TRBJ1-2, with TRBD1 identical over 9 bases. The CDR3 totals 15 residues. Trimming cost V 8 bases and J 3 bases; bases outside gene matches: 10. Looked up from germline, CDR1 is SGHTA and CDR2 is FQGTGA. For the CDR3, the DNA is TGTGCCAGCGCGCCACAGGGGGCGAGGGACTATGGCTACACCTTC. It specifies CASAPQGARDYGYTF.

This chain connects TRBV28 to TRBJ2-1; 13 nucleotides agree with TRBD2. With 7 bases clipped from V and 7 bases from J, the junction kept 4 bases outside the gene matches. Per germline, CDR1 MDHEN and CDR2 SYDVKM. The CDR3 is 14 amino acids. The CDR3 sequence: CASTGLAGVNEQFF. In nucleotides, the CDR3 is TGTGCCAGCACAGGACTAGCGGGAGTGAATGAGCAGTTCTTC.

The CDR3 DNA follows: TGTGCCAGCAGCGCACAGGGGTACAATGAGCAGTTCTTC. The encoded protein is CASSAQGYNEQFF. The chain recombines TRBV9 with TRBJ2-1; 7 positions match TRBD1. CDR3 length: 13 residues. The V gene end was trimmed by 3 bases and the J gene end by 4 bases; junction bases not matched to a gene: 1. Germline CDR1 reads SGDLS; CDR2 reads YYNGEE.

The CDR3 coding sequence is TGTGCCAGCAGCTTTTATACAGGGGGTAATGGCTACACCTTC. Amino acid sequence: CASSFYTGGNGYTF. The J gene is TRBJ1-2, the V gene TRBV7-2, with TRBD1 identical over 8 bases. The CDR3 spans 14 residues. The V and J ends lost 3 bases and 6 bases, in that order; junction bases with no gene match: 6. Germline values: CDR1 SGHTA, CDR2 FQGNSA.

The J gene is TRBJ1-5, the V gene TRBV27; 9 positions match TRBD1. The CDR3 is made up of 17 amino acids. Germline CDR1 is MNHEY and CDR2 is SMNVEV (reference sequence). With V trimmed by 5 bases and J by 3 bases, 11 bases remained unmatched. The CDR3 loop is CASSPDRGSLINQPQHF. The DNA of the CDR3 is TGTGCCAGCAGTCCGGACAGGGGCTCTCTAATCAATCAGCCCCAGCATTTT.

The chain carries TRBV28 and TRBJ1-2; D perhaps matches TRBD1 (5 bases). The CDR3 covers 13 residues. With 2 bases removed from V and 4 bases from J, the gap between germline ends came to 8 bases. Per the germline V gene, CDR1 is MDHEN and CDR2 is SYDVKM. Here the CDR3 DNA reads TGTGCCAGCAGTTTACAGGGACTCTATGGCTACACCTTC. It encodes CASSLQGLYGYTF.